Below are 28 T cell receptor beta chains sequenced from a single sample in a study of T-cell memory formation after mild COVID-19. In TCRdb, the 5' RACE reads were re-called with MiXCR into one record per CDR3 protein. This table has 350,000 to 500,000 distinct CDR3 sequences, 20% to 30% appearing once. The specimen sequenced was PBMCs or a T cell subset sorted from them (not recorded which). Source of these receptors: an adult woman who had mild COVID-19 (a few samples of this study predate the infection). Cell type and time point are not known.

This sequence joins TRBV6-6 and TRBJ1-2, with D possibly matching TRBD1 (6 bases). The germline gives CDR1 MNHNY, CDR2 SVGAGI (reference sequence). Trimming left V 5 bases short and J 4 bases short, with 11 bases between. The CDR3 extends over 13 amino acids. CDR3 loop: CASSTGTPYGYTF. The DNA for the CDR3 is TGTGCCAGCAGTACCGGGACACCCTATGGCTACACCTTC.

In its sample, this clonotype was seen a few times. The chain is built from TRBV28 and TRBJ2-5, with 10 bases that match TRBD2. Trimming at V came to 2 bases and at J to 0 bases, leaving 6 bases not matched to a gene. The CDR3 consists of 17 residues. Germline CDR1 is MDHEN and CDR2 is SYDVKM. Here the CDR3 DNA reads TGTGCCAGCAGTTTAGGAGGTAGCGGGGGGTACCAAGAGACCCAGTACTTC. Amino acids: CASSLGGSGGYQETQYF.

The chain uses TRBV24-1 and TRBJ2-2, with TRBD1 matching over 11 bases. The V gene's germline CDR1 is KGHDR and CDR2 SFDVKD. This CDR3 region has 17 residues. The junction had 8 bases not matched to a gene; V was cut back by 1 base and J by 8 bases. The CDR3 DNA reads TGTGCCACCAGTGATTTTGGCGGGACAGGGGGTTTAGGGGAGCTGTTTTTT. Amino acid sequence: CATSDFGGTGGLGELFF.

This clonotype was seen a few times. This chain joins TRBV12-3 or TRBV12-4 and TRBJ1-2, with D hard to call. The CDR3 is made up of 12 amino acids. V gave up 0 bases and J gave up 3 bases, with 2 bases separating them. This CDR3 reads CASSLAHYGYTF. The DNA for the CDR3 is TGTGCCAGCAGTTTAGCCCACTATGGCTACACCTTC.

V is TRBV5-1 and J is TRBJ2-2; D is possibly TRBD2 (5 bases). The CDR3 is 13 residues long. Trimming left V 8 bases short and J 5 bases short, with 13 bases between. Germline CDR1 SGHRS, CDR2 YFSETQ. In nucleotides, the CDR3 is TGCGCCAGTAGGATTAGCGAGACCGGGGAGCTGTTTTTT. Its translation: CASRISETGELFF.

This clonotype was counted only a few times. The CDR3 spells CASSVDRGQRDTQYF. The CDR3 nucleotides read TGTGCCAGCAGCGTAGACAGGGGGCAGAGAGATACGCAGTATTTT. The V and J genes are TRBV9 and TRBJ2-3; 9 bases fit TRBD1. This CDR3 comprises 15 residues. J lost 5 bases, V lost 0 bases, and 4 bases had no gene match. Per the germline V gene, CDR1 is SGDLS and CDR2 is YYNGEE.

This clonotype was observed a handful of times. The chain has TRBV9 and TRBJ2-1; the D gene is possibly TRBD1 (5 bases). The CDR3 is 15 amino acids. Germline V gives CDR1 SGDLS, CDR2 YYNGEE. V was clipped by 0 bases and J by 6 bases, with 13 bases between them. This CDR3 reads CASSVAQGPGNEQFF. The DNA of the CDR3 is TGTGCCAGCAGCGTAGCCCAGGGCCCTGGCAATGAGCAGTTCTTC.

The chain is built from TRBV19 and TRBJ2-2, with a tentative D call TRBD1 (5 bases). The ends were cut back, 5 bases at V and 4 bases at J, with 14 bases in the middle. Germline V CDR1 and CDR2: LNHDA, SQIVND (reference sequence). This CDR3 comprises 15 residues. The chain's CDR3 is CASSLGVSSTGELFF. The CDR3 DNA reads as TGTGCCAGTAGTCTAGGGGTGTCGAGCACCGGGGAGCTGTTTTTT.

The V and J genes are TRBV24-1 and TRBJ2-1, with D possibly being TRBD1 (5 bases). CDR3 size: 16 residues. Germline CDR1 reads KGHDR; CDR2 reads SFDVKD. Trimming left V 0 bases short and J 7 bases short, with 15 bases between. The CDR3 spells CATSDLGFGRVNEQFF. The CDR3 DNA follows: TGTGCCACCAGTGATTTGGGGTTTGGCAGGGTAAATGAGCAGTTCTTC.

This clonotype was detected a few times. CDR3 coding DNA: TGTGCCAGCAGCATGGGAGCAAATTACTACGAGCAGTACTTC. As protein: CASSMGANYYEQYF. The chain has TRBV7-6 and TRBJ2-7; D may be TRBD2 (5 bases). This CDR3 spans 14 amino acids. In germline, CDR1 is SGHVS, CDR2 FNYEAQ. V was trimmed by 5 bases and J by 3 bases, leaving 14 bases between them. Full variable domain (outside the CDR3, taken from reference TRBV7-6 and TRBJ2-7): GAGVSQSPRYKVTKRGQDVALRCDPISGHVSLYWYRQALGQGPEFLTYFNYEAQQDKSGLPNDRFSAERPEGSISTLTIQRTEQRDSAMYRCASSMGANYYEQYFGPGTRLTVT.

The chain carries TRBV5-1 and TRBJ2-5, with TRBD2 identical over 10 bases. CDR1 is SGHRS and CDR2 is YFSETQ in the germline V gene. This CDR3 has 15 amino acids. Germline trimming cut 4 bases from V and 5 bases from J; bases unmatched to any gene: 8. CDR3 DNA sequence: TGCGCCAGCAGCCCGGGGACTAGCGCAAGGGAGACCCAGTACTTC. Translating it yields CASSPGTSARETQYF.

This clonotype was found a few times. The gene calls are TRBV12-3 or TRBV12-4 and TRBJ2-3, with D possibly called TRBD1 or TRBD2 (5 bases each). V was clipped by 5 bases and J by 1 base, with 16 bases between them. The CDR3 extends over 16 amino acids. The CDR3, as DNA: TGTGCCAGCAGTGGATACTTGAGGGGTCGCACAGATACGCAGTATTTT. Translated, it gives CASSGYLRGRTDTQYF.

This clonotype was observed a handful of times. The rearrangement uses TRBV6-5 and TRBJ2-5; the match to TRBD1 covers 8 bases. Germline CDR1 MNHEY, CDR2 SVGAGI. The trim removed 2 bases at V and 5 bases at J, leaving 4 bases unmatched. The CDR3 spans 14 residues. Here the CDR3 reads CASSYQRQGETQYF. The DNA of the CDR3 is TGTGCCAGCAGTTACCAGCGACAGGGGGAGACCCAGTACTTC.

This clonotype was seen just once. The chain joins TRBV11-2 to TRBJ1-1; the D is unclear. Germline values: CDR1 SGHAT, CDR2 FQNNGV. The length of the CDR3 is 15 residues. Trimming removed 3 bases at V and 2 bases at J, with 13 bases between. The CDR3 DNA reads TGTGCCAGCAGCTTTGACGGGTACACCAACACTGAAGCTTTCTTT. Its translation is CASSFDGYTNTEAFF.

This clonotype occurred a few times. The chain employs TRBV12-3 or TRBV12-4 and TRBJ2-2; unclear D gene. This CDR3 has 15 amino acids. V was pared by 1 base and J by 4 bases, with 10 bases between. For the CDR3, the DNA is TGTGCCAGCAGTTTAGACACTTTTCGCACCGGGGAGCTGTTTTTT. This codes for CASSLDTFRTGELFF.

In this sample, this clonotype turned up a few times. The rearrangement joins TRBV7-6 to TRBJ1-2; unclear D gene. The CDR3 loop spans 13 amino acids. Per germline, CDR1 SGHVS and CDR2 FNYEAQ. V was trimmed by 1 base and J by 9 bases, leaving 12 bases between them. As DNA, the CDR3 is TGTGCCAGCAGCTTAGAAGAGCTGACGCGCTACACCTTC. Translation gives CASSLEELTRYTF.

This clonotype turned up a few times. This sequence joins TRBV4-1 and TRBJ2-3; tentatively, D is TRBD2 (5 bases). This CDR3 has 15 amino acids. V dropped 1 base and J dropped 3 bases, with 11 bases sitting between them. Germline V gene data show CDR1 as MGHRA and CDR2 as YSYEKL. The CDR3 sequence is CASSQVGISTDTQYF. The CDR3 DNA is TGCGCCAGCAGCCAAGTCGGGATTTCGACAGATACGCAGTATTTT.

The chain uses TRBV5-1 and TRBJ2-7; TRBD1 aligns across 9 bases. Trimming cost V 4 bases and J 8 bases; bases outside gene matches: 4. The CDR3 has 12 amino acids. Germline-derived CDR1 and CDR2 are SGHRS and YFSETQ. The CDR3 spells CASSPGQGQQYF. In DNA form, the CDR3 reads TGCGCCAGCAGCCCGGGACAGGGCCAGCAGTACTTC.

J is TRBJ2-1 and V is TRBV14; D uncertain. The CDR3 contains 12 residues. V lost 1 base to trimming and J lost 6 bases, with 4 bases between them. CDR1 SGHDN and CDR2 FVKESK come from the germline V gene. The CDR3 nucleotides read TGTGCCAGCAGCCAAGTAAGCAATGAGCAGTTCTTC. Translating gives CASSQVSNEQFF.

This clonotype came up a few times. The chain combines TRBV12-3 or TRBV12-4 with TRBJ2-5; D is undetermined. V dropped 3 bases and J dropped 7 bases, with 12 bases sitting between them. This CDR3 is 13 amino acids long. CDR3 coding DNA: TGTGCCAGCAGTTTCCAGCGAGAAGGGACCCAGTACTTC. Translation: CASSFQREGTQYF.

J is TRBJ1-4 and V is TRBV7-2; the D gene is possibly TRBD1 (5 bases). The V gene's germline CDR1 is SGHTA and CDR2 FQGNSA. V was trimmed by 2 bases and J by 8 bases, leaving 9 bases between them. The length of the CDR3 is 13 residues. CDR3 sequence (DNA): TGTGCCAGCAGCTTAAGGACAAACGAAAAACTGTTTTTT. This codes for CASSLRTNEKLFF.

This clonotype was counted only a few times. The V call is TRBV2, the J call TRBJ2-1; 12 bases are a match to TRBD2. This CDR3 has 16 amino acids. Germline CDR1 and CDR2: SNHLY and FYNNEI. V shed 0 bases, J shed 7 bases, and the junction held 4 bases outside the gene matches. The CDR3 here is CASSEAGTSGRNEQFF. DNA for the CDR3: TGTGCCAGCAGTGAAGCCGGGACTAGCGGGCGGAATGAGCAGTTCTTC.

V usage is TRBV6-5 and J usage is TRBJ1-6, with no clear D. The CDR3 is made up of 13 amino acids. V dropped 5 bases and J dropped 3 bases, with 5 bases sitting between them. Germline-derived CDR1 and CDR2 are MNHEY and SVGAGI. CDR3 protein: CASSQDYNSPLHF. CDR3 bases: TGTGCCAGCAGTCAGGACTATAATTCACCCCTCCACTTT.

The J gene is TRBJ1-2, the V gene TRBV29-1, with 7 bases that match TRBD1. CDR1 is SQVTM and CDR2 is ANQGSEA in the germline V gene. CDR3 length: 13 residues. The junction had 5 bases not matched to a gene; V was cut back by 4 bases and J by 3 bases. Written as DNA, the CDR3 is TGCAGCGTTGGCCTCGGGACAGACTATGGCTACACCTTC. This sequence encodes CSVGLGTDYGYTF.

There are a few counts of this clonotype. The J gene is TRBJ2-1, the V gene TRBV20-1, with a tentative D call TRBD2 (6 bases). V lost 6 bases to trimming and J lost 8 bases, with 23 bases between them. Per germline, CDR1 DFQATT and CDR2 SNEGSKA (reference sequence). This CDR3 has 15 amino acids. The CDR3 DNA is TGCAGTGCCTGGAAAGGGCTAGCGACCACCCATGAGCAGTTCTTC. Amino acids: CSAWKGLATTHEQFF.

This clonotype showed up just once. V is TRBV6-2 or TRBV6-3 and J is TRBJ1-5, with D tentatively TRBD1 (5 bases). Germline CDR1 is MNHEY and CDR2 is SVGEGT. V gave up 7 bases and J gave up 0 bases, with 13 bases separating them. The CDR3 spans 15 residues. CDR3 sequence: CASTQGGNSNQPQHF. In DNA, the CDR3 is TGTGCCAGCACCCAGGGTGGGAATAGCAATCAGCCCCAGCATTTT.

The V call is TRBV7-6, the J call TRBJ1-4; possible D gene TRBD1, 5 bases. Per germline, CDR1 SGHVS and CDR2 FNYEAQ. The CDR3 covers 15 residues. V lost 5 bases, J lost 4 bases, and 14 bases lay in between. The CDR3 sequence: CASSLRDGFNEKLFF. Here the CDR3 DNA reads TGTGCCAGCAGCCTCCGGGACGGCTTTAATGAAAAACTGTTTTTT.

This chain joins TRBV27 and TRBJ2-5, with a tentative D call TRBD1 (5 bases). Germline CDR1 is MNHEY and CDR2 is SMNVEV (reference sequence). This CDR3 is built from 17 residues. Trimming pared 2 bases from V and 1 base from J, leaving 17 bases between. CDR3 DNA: TGTGCCAGCAGTTTAGCCGGATGGGTTAGGGGCCAAGAGACCCAGTACTTC. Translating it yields CASSLAGWVRGQETQYF.